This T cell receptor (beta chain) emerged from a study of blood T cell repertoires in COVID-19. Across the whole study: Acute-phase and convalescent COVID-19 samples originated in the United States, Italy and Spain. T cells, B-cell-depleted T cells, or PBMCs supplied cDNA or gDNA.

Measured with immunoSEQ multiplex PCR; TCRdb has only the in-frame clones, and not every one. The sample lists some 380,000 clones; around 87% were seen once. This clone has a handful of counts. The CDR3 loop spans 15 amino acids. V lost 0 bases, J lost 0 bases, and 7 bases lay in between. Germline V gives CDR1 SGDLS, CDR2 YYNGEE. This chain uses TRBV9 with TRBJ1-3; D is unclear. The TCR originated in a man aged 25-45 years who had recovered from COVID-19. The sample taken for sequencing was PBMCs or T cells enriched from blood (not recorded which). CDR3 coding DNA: TGTGCCAGCAGCGTAGGTTCGGTCTCTGGAAACACCATATATTTT. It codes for CASSVGSVSGNTIYF.